This T cell receptor beta chain comes out of a study of beta chain features in type 1 diabetes. Points from the study as a whole: When VDJ junctions were examined, type 1 diabetes patients showed fewer insertions and more deletions.

As regards this clone: Its antigen is not identified.

As every portion of the isolated RNA was reverse transcribed, the sequencing read expressed TCRB transcripts. The protocol was immunoSEQ multiplex PCR, while the TCRdb copy is restricted to in-frame clones and leaves out a portion. Among almost 250,000 clones listed, roughly an eighth were seen once. The germline gives CDR1 LNHDA, CDR2 SQIVND (reference sequence). J was trimmed by 5 bases and V by 6 bases; bases with no gene match: 9. This CDR3 contains 14 residues. The rearrangement links TRBV19 to TRBJ1-2; 7 bases match TRBD1. The TCR originated in a woman in her 40s in good health. Sequenced input: naive CD4+ T cells from blood. CDR3 in DNA: TGTGCCAGTAGCGAACAACAGGGGATATATGGCTACACCTTC. Translation: CASSEQQGIYGYTF. Variable domain in full (rest from reference TRBV19 and TRBJ1-2): DGGITQSPKYLFRKEGQNVTLSCEQNLNHDAMYWYRQDPGQGLRLIYYSQIVNDFQKGDIAEGYSVSREKKESFPLTVTSAQKNPTAFYLCASSEQQGIYGYTFGSGTRLTVV.